This section outlines one TCR beta chain sequence together with its context. No antigen is known for it. Germline CDR1 and CDR2: MNHEY and SVGAGI. The CDR3 spans 15 residues. Deletions cut 7 bases from V and 5 bases from J, with 18 bases between. This entry is derived from a study of T cell responses to AZD1222 COVID-19 vaccine. Study-wide context: Second-dose intervals near 4 or 12 weeks were combined.

Study-level results: Following two doses of AZD1222, Spike-specific TCR breadth and depth rose. Repertoire samples came only from after the peak T cell response.

The assay was immunoSEQ multiplex PCR, and TCRdb's table has in-frame clones only and misses some. This table has 150,000 or so clones, about 91% appearing once. This sequence was found in an adult in good health. This material consisted of peripheral blood, taken on day 0 of AZD1222 vaccination. The V and J genes are TRBV6-5 and TRBJ2-1; D may match TRBD1 or TRBD2 (5 bases each). This CDR3 is CASTLAYRRDNEQFF. The CDR3 region has the DNA TGTGCCAGCACCCTGGCCTACAGGCGGGACAATGAGCAGTTCTTC.